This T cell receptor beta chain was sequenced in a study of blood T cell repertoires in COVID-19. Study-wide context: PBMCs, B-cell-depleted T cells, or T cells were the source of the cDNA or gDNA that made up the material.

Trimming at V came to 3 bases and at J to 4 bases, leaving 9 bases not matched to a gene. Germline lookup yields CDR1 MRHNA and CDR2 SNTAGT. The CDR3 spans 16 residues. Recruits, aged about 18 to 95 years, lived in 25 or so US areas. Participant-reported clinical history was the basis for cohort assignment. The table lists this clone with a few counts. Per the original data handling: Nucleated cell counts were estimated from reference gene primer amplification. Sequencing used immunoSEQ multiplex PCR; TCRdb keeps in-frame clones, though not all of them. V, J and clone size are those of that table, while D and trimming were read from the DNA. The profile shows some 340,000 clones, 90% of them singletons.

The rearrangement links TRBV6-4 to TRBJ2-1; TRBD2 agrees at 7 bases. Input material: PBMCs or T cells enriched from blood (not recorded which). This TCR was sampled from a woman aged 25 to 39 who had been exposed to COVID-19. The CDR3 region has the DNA TGTGCCAGCAGTGATAACGGGGGGACTGGGTACAATGAGCAGTTCTTC. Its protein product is CASSDNGGTGYNEQFF.